The present entry profiles one T cell receptor (beta chain) with its context. The assay was immunoSEQ multiplex PCR, and TCRdb's table has in-frame clones only and misses some. The sample lists about 36,000 clones, about 85% occurring once. This record belongs to a study of OX40 agonist ivuxolimab in advanced cancers. Germline V CDR1 and CDR2: SNHLY, FYNNEI. CDR3 length: 23 residues. Trimming took 2 bases from V and 1 from J; bases not matched to a gene: 20. The sample in question was CD4+ or CD8+ T cells sorted from blood, obtained in a trial of the OX40 agonist ivuxolimab. This sequence joins TRBV2 and TRBJ2-2, with TRBD2 matching 12 bases. The TCR comes from an adult with an advanced solid tumor such as melanoma, head and neck, liver or kidney cancer. The CDR3 spells CASSERERGIGLAGRMNTGELFF. DNA of the CDR3: TGTGCCAGCAGTGAACGGGAACGGGGTATTGGACTAGCGGGGCGAATGAACACCGGGGAGCTGTTTTTT.